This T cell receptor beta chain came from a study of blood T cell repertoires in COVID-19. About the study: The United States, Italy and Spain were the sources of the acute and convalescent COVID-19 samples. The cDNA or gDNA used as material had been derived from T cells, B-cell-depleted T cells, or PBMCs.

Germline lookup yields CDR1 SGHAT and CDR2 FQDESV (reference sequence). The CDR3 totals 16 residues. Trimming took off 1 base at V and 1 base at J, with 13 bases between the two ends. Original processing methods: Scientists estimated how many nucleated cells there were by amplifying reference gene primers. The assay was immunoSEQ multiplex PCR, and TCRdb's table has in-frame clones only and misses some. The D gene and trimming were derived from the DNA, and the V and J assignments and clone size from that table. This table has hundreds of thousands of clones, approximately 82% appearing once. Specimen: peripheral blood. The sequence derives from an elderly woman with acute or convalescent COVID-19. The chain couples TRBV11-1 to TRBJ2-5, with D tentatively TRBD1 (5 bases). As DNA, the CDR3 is TGTGCCAGCAGCTTAGGGTGGCAGGGCGCCCAAGAGACCCAGTACTTC. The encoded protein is CASSLGWQGAQETQYF. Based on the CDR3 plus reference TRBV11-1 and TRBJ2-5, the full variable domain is EAEVAQSPRYKITEKSQAVAFWCDPISGHATLYWYRQILGQGPELLVQFQDESVVDDSQLPKDRFSAERLKGVDSTLKIQPAELGDSAMYLCASSLGWQGAQETQYFGPGTRLLVL.